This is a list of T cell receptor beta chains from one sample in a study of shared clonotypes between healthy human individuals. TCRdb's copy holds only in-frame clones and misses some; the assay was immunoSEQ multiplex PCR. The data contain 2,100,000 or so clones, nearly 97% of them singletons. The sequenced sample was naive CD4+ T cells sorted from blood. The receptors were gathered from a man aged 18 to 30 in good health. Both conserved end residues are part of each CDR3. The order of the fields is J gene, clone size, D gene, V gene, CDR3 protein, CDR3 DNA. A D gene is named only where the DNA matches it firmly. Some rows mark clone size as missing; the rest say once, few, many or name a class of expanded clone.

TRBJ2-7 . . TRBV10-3 CAISEAAYEQYF TGTGCCATCAGTGAGGCCGCCTACGAGCAGTACTTC
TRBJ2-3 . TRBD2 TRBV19 CASSSGLLSTDTQYF TGTGCCAGTAGTTCGGGACTACTTAGCACAGATACGCAGTATTTT
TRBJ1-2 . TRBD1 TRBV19 CASSVGQFDYGYTF TGTGCCAGTAGTGTGGGACAGTTTGACTATGGCTACACCTTC
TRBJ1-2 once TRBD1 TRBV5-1 CASSPDRAGYGYTF TGCGCCAGCAGTCCCGACAGGGCAGGCTATGGCTACACCTTC
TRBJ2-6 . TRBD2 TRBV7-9 CASSPGVAGRTGANVLTF TGTGCCAGCAGCCCAGGAGTAGCGGGACGGACCGGGGCCAACGTCCTGACTTTC
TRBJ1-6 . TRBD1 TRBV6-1 CASSRQGSYNSPLHF TGTGCCAGCAGTCGACAGGGTTCCTATAATTCACCCCTCCACTTT
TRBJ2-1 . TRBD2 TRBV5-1 CASSYRTSGEQFF TGCGCCAGCAGCTACCGGACTAGCGGTGAGCAGTTCTTC
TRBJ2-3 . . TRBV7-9 CASSLYVTGSPTDTQYF TGTGCCAGCAGCTTATATGTGACAGGTAGTCCCACAGATACGCAGTATTTT
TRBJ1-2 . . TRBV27 CASPLGRELGGYTF TGTGCCAGTCCCCTGGGCAGGGAGTTAGGGGGCTACACCTTC
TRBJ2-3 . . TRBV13 CASRRVIADTQYF TGTGCCAGCAGACGGGTGATAGCAGATACGCAGTATTTT
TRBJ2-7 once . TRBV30 CAWSVLGNEQYF TGTGCCTGGAGTGTACTAGGGAACGAGCAGTACTTC
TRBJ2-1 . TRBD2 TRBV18 CASSSIGKLAGEGTYNEQFF TGTGCCAGCTCCTCTATCGGTAAACTAGCGGGAGAAGGAACCTACAATGAGCAGTTCTTC
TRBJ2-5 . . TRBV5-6 CASSLPPGRYGPSGETQYF TGTGCCAGCAGCTTGCCGCCCGGCCGCTACGGCCCCTCCGGGGAGACCCAGTACTTC
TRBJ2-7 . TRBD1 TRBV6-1 CASSPGTASSYEQYF TGTGCCAGCAGCCCCGGGACAGCAAGCTCCTACGAGCAGTACTTC
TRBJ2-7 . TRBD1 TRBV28 CASSYPPGQGLGQYF TGTGCCAGCAGTTACCCCCCGGGACAGGGTTTAGGGCAGTACTTC
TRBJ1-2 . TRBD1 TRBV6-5 CASSPSTGQGRGYTF TGTGCCAGCAGCCCCTCGACGGGACAGGGGAGAGGCTACACCTTC
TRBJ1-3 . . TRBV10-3 CATIRQTHSGNTIYF TGTGCCACCATACGACAGACCCACTCTGGAAACACCATATATTTT
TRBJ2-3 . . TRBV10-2 CASSLGGLADTQYF TGCGCCAGCAGCCTTGGGGGGCTCGCAGATACGCAGTATTTT
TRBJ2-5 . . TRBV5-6 CASSLTGAGETQYF TGTGCCAGCAGCTTGACAGGGGCGGGGGAGACCCAGTACTTC
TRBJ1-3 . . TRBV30 CAWKGLGNTIYF TGTGCCTGGAAGGGGTTGGGAAACACCATATATTTT
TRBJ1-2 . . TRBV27 CASSLWQGYGYTF TGTGCCAGCAGTTTATGGCAGGGCTATGGCTACACCTTC
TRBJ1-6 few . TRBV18 CASSRDLNSPLHF TGTGCCAGCTCGAGGGACCTTAATTCACCCCTCCACTTT
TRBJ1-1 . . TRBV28 CASSSLGFQNTEAFF TGTGCCAGCAGTTCTTTAGGATTCCAGAACACTGAAGCTTTCTTT
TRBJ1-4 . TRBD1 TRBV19 CASSLSDRLEKLFF TGTGCCAGTAGTCTTTCGGACAGGCTTGAAAAACTGTTTTTT
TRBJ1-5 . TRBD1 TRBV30 CAWRNRDRGDNQPQHF TGTGCCTGGCGCAACCGGGACAGGGGCGACAATCAGCCCCAGCATTTT
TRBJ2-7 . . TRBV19 CASQDGGTAEQYF TGTGCCAGTCAGGACGGGGGTACCGCCGAGCAGTACTTC
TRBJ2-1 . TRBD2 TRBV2 CASSEFSGKSNEQFF TGTGCCAGCAGTGAGTTTAGCGGGAAGTCCAATGAGCAGTTCTTC
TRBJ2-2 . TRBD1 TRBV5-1 CASSFDRETGELFF TGCGCCAGCAGCTTCGACAGGGAAACCGGGGAGCTGTTTTTT
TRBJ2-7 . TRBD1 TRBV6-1 CASSSGQGFAEQYF TGTGCCAGTTCCTCGGGACAGGGGTTCGCCGAGCAGTACTTC
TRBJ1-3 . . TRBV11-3 CASSLGHGSGNTIYF TGTGCCAGCAGCTTAGGACACGGCTCTGGAAACACCATATATTTT
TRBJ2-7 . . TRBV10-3 CAISATVEQYF TGTGCCATCAGTGCGACAGTCGAGCAGTACTTC
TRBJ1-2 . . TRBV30 CAWNSNRYNYGYTF TGTGCCTGGAACTCCAACAGATACAACTATGGCTACACCTTC
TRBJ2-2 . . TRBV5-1 CASSLLDRDTGELFF TGCGCCAGCAGCTTGCTGGACAGAGACACCGGGGAGCTGTTTTTT